These 23 T cell receptor beta chains share one sample of origin, sequenced in a study of beta chain features in type 1 diabetes. Sequenced material consisted of expressed TCRB transcripts (all of the isolated RNA was reverse transcribed). Measured with immunoSEQ multiplex PCR; TCRdb has only the in-frame clones, and not every one. The top ten clones hold 0.44% of a sample with more than 300,000 clones, roughly 8% of them seen once. The sample taken for sequencing was central memory CD4+ T cells from blood. The receptors stem from a woman under 30 in good health.

Only a few counts were recorded for this clone. The V call is TRBV5-8, the J call TRBJ2-7, with D uncertain. V dropped 0 bases and J dropped 11 bases, with 18 bases sitting between them. Germline CDR1 and CDR2: SGHTS and YDEGEE. CDR3 length: 14 amino acids. CDR3 nucleotides: TGTGCCAGCAGCTTGGGCGACCGTTGGTACCCTAAGTACTTC. It is translated as CASSLGDRWYPKYF. Filled out from reference TRBV5-8 and TRBJ2-7, the complete variable domain reads EAGVTQSPTHLIKTRGQQATLRCSPISGHTSVYWYQQALGLGLQFLLWYDEGEERNRGNFPPRFSGRQFPNYSSELNVNALELEDSALYLCASSLGDRWYPKYFGPGTRLTVT.

This clone was detected a few times. V is TRBV5-6 and J is TRBJ2-5, with 8 bases matching TRBD1. This CDR3 comprises 14 residues. Germline V lookup: CDR1 SGHDT, CDR2 YYEEEE. V trimming: 4 bases; J trimming: 5 bases; junction bases outside the gene matches: 7. CDR3 nucleotide sequence: TGTGCCAGCAGCCCCCAGGGGGCTGGGGAGACCCAGTACTTC. This translates into CASSPQGAGETQYF.

The rearrangement links TRBV19 to TRBJ1-5, with D perhaps TRBD1 (5 bases). The CDR3 consists of 14 residues. Germline V gives CDR1 LNHDA, CDR2 SQIVND (reference sequence). Trimming pared 3 bases from V and 5 bases from J, leaving 11 bases between. CDR3 in amino acids: CASSIGGYDQPQHF. Written as DNA, the CDR3 is TGTGCCAGTAGTATCGGGGGGTACGATCAGCCCCAGCATTTT.

The chain recombines TRBV5-1 with TRBJ2-4; TRBD2 might be the D (5 bases). This CDR3 comprises 15 residues. V was shortened by 1 base and J by 7 bases, with 15 bases between the two germline ends. Germline V gene sequence: CDR1 SGHRS, CDR2 YFSETQ. The CDR3 coding sequence is TGCGCCAGCAGCTTGCGGCAGGCAGGACTCAACATTCAGTACTTC. The encoded protein is CASSLRQAGLNIQYF.

The chain couples TRBV7-2 to TRBJ2-7; D may be TRBD2 (6 bases). CDR3 length equals 13 residues. Germline V lookup: CDR1 SGHTA, CDR2 FQGNSA. V lost 5 bases to trimming and J lost 0 bases, with 8 bases between them. CDR3 sequence (DNA): TGTGCCAGCAGCCGGGACTTCTCCTACGAGCAGTACTTC. It specifies CASSRDFSYEQYF.

This clone came up many times. The chain has TRBV23-1 and TRBJ2-5; 9 nucleotides align to TRBD2. TRBV23-1 is an ORF for which the function is uncertain. There are 16 residues in the CDR3. Trimming at V came to 6 bases and at J to 10 bases, leaving 18 bases not matched to a gene. This chain's CDR3 is CASSPTILAGPPYQYF. In nucleotides, the CDR3 is TGCGCCAGCAGCCCAACCATCCTAGCGGGACCGCCATACCAGTACTTC.

In this sample, this clone turned up once. J is TRBJ2-2 and V is TRBV6-4, with D unresolved. Germline V CDR1 and CDR2: MRHNA, SNTAGT. The V gene lost 3 bases and the J gene lost 5 bases, with 7 bases spanning the gap. This CDR3 has 13 amino acids. CDR3 loop: CASSEQETGELFF. The CDR3 bases are TGTGCCAGCAGTGAGCAGGAAACCGGGGAGCTGTTTTTT.

The table lists this clone with a few counts. This chain links TRBV29-1 with TRBJ2-5; TRBD2 is a possible D gene (6 bases). V was trimmed by 4 bases and J by 4 bases, leaving 13 bases between them. Looked up from germline, CDR1 is SQVTM and CDR2 is ANQGSEA. The CDR3 spans 13 residues. The CDR3 DNA is TGCAGCGTTGGCAGGGAGGTGCGAGAGACCCAGTACTTC. It is translated as CSVGREVRETQYF.

The rearrangement uses TRBV6-6 and TRBJ2-1, with TRBD1 matching over 10 bases. Per germline, CDR1 MNHNY and CDR2 SVGAGI (reference sequence). J lost 2 bases, V lost 5 bases, and 3 bases had no gene match. The CDR3 is 15 amino acids. The CDR3 DNA sequence: TGTGCCAGCAGTACCGGGACAGGGGCCTACAATGAGCAGTTCTTC. Translation: CASSTGTGAYNEQFF.

This rearrangement joins TRBV25-1 to TRBJ1-2; TRBD1 matches at 7 bases. The germline V gene has CDR1 MGHDK and CDR2 SYGVNS. With 6 bases clipped from V and 2 bases from J, the junction kept 15 bases outside the gene matches. This CDR3 has 17 amino acids. The CDR3 DNA is TGTGCCAGCAGCGACCGCACTTTCTGGACAGGCAACTATGGCTACACCTTC. Protein product: CASSDRTFWTGNYGYTF.

This clone was counted only a few times. The rearrangement joins TRBV23-1 to TRBJ2-7; D call uncertain. TRBV23-1 is identified as an open reading frame with a role that is uncertain. The CDR3 has 15 residues. The V end lost 2 bases, the J end lost 3 bases, and 14 bases lay between the germline ends. CDR3 sequence (DNA): TGCGCCAGCAGTCAAAAGAAACAATGTTTCTACGAGCAGTACTTC. Protein: CASSQKKQCFYEQYF.

In this sample, this clone turned up a few times. J is TRBJ2-5 and V is TRBV5-4, with D perhaps matching TRBD1 or TRBD2 (5 bases each). CDR1 is SGHNT, CDR2 YYREEE, per germline (reference sequence). CDR3 length: 14 amino acids. The V end was cut by 4 bases, the J end by 2 bases, with 12 bases between. CDR3 amino acids: CASSAGTEQETQYF. In DNA form, the CDR3 reads TGTGCCAGCAGCGCCGGGACGGAACAAGAGACCCAGTACTTC.

A note on this clone: This sample also contains other DNA sequences that code for the same CDR3. This rearrangement joins TRBV6-1 to TRBJ2-6; TRBD1 agrees at 11 bases. Germline V CDR1 and CDR2: MNHNS, SASEGT. The CDR3 length is 17 residues. V was clipped by 4 bases and J by 1 base; unmatched bases: 3. The CDR3 loop is CASSGRDRGSGANVLTF. The DNA for the CDR3 is TGTGCCAGCAGTGGCCGGGACAGGGGGTCTGGGGCCAACGTCCTGACTTTC.

This clone appeared many times. The chain links TRBV4-3 to TRBJ1-2; D ambiguous. V dropped 2 bases and J dropped 4 bases, with 14 bases sitting between them. Germline lookup yields CDR1 LGHNA and CDR2 YSLEER. The CDR3 sequence is 15 residues long. CDR3 in DNA: TGCGCCAGCAGCCAAAAGGCGGACTCTGTCTATGGCTACACCTTC. It specifies CASSQKADSVYGYTF.

The chain employs TRBV6-5 and TRBJ1-1; D is uncertain. Germline V gene lookup returns CDR1 MNHEY and CDR2 SVGAGI. V shed 7 bases and J shed 0 bases, with 15 bases lying between them. The CDR3 has 15 amino acids. The CDR3, as DNA: TGTGCCAGCATTACACGTCGACTGATGAACACTGAAGCTTTCTTT. Its translation: CASITRRLMNTEAFF.

This sequence joins TRBV10-3 and TRBJ1-2, with D possibly being TRBD1 (6 bases). V lost 4 bases to trimming and J lost 1 base, with 13 bases between them. The germline gives CDR1 ENHRY, CDR2 SYGVKD. CDR3 length: 15 residues. Written as DNA, the CDR3 is TGTGCCATCAGTGGCGGGCAGGGGATTAACTATGGCTACACCTTC. It codes for CAISGGQGINYGYTF.

This clone was detected ten times or more. Distinct nucleotide sequences in the sample also encode this CDR3. The chain carries TRBV19 and TRBJ2-1; D ambiguous. Germline V lookup: CDR1 LNHDA, CDR2 SQIVND (reference sequence). Between the trimmed V and J ends, which lost 3 bases and 4 bases, there was a span of 1 base. The CDR3 loop spans 11 amino acids. The DNA for the CDR3 is TGTGCCAGTAGTATTTACAATGAGCAGTTCTTC. As protein: CASSIYNEQFF.

This clone was counted between two and nine times. V gene TRBV28 combines with J gene TRBJ2-4, with D uncertain. The CDR3 totals 18 residues. V shed 3 bases and J shed 0 bases, with 18 bases lying between them. CDR1 and CDR2 from the germline V gene are MDHEN and SYDVKM. DNA for the CDR3: TGTGCCAGCAGTTTTAATTCGTGGCGGAACCTAGCCAAAAACATTCAGTACTTC. Protein sequence: CASSFNSWRNLAKNIQYF.

The chain links TRBV6-5 to TRBJ1-5, with unresolved D. The CDR3 is 13 amino acids. CDR1 MNHEY and CDR2 SVGAGI come from the germline V gene. Trimming took off 7 bases at V and 7 bases at J, with 14 bases between the two ends. In DNA form, the CDR3 reads TGTGCCAGCACCCTCTCACGGGAACAGCCCCAGCATTTT. It yields the protein CASTLSREQPQHF.

This clone has only a few counts. Here the CDR3 DNA reads TGTGCCAGCAGTTTTGAGGCCACAGATACGCAGTATTTT. Its translation: CASSFEATDTQYF. The chain carries TRBV28 and TRBJ2-3, with no clear D. The V gene's germline CDR1 is MDHEN and CDR2 SYDVKM. The CDR3 is made up of 13 amino acids. Trimming shortened V by 3 bases and J by 2 bases, and 6 bases separated the two germline ends.

CDR3 bases: TGCGCCAGCAGCTTGGGTGTTACTGGAAACACCATATATTTT. Translation gives CASSLGVTGNTIYF. The V call is TRBV5-1, the J call TRBJ1-3; D is unclear. The germline CDR1 and CDR2 sequences are SGHRS and YFSETQ. V dropped 0 bases and J dropped 2 bases, with 6 bases sitting between them. CDR3 length: 14 residues.

This clone was found a few times. This chain joins TRBV23-1 and TRBJ2-2; either TRBD1 or TRBD2 may fit D (6 bases each). TRBV23-1 is treated as an ORF (open reading frame) with a function not yet certain. The ends were cut back, 3 bases at V and 0 bases at J, with 17 bases in the middle. The CDR3 loop spans 18 amino acids. The DNA of the CDR3 is TGCGCCAGCAGTCACGGGGGCAGGGGCTACTCGAACACCGGGGAGCTGTTTTTT. Protein sequence: CASSHGGRGYSNTGELFF.

The gene calls are TRBV27 and TRBJ1-5; possibly TRBD1 for D (5 bases). The CDR3 length is 13 residues. From germline, CDR1 is MNHEY and CDR2 SMNVEV (reference sequence). V dropped 9 bases and J dropped 4 bases, with 13 bases sitting between them. The CDR3 sequence: CARGTGGNQPQHF. CDR3 in DNA: TGTGCCAGGGGAACGGGGGGGAATCAGCCCCAGCATTTT.